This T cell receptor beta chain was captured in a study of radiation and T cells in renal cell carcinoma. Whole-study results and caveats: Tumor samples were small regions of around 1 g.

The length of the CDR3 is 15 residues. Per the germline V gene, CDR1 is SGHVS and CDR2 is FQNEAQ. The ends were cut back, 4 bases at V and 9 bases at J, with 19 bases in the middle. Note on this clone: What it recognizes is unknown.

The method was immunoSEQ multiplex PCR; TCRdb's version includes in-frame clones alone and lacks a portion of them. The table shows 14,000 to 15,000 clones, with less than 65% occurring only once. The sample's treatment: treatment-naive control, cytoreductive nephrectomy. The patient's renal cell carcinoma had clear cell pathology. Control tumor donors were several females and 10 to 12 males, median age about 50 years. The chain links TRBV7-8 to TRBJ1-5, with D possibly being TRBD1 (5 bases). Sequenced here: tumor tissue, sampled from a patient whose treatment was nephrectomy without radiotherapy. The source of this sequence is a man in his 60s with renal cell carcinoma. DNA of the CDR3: TGTGCCAGCAGCTACAGACGGGACCCAGGTTGGCCCCAGCATTTT. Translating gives CASSYRRDPGWPQHF.